Listed below are T cell receptor beta chains from one sample, sequenced in a study of shared clonotypes between healthy human individuals. Only in-frame clones appear in the TCRdb table, and some are missing; sequencing was by immunoSEQ multiplex PCR. The sample contains fewer than 1.4 million clones, about four fifths of which appear only once. The sequencing sample was made of memory CD4+ T cells from PBMCs. The receptors were sampled from a young man in good health. Some clones in this sample may be carry-over from other donors' samples. Both conserved end residues are part of each CDR3. A D gene is named only where the DNA matches it firmly. Size is omitted from some rows. Given values are once, few, many or a class for expanded clones.

length,size,J,V,D,CDR3,DNA
12,NA,TRBJ2-3,TRBV10-1,NA,CASSRFDNTQYF,TGCGCCAGCAGCCGGTTCGACAATACGCAGTATTTT
16,NA,TRBJ2-1,TRBV7-3,NA,CASSPNRGSSYNEQFF,TGTGCCAGCAGCCCCAATCGCGGCAGCTCCTACAATGAGCAGTTCTTC
18,NA,TRBJ1-4,TRBV6-1,NA,CASSAPDTSPARDEKLFF,TGTGCCAGCAGTGCCCCTGACACAAGCCCGGCCCGTGATGAAAAACTGTTTTTT
15,many,TRBJ2-5,TRBV6-5,NA,CASSYSGGTEETQYF,TGTGCCAGCAGTTACTCCGGCGGGACCGAAGAGACCCAGTACTTC
16,few,TRBJ2-7,TRBV5-4,NA,CASSGGVMGRQGEQYF,TGTGCCAGCAGCGGCGGCGTAATGGGGCGGCAGGGCGAGCAGTACTTC
16,many,TRBJ2-1,TRBV28,NA,CASSLGGMGGYNEQFF,TGTGCCAGCAGTTTGGGCGGGATGGGCGGCTACAATGAGCAGTTCTTC
16,NA,TRBJ2-7,TRBV7-2,TRBD1,CASSPSRGQISYEQYF,TGTGCCAGCAGCCCGTCCCGGGGACAGATCTCCTACGAGCAGTACTTC
15,NA,TRBJ1-4,TRBV28,TRBD1,CASSRPTGGGEKLFF,TGTGCCAGCAGTCGCCCGACAGGGGGCGGTGAAAAACTGTTTTTT
14,NA,TRBJ2-1,TRBV10-1,NA,CASSESGDRSSQFF,TGCGCCAGCAGTGAGTCGGGGGACCGGAGCAGCCAGTTCTTC
14,NA,TRBJ2-7,TRBV6-9,NA,CASSYSRDTYEQYF,TGTGCCAGCAGTTACTCGAGGGATACCTACGAGCAGTACTTC
15,NA,TRBJ1-1,TRBV7-2,TRBD1,CASSSEGTGTLGAFF,TGTGCCAGCTCTTCCGAAGGGACAGGGACCCTGGGAGCTTTCTTT
13,few,TRBJ1-1,TRBV30,NA,CAWSTRADTEAFF,TGTGCCTGGAGTACAAGGGCGGACACTGAAGCTTTCTTT
14,NA,TRBJ1-1,TRBV5-6,TRBD1,CASSLGRGGTEAFF,TGTGCCAGCAGCTTGGGCAGGGGGGGCACTGAAGCTTTCTTT
16,NA,TRBJ2-3,TRBV7-3,TRBD2,CASSLGLAGGVDTQYF,TGTGCCAGCAGCTTGGGACTAGCGGGAGGTGTAGATACGCAGTATTTT
15,NA,TRBJ2-2,TRBV28,NA,CASRPREFVTGELFF,TGTGCCAGCAGGCCCAGGGAGTTCGTCACCGGGGAGCTGTTTTTT
18,NA,TRBJ2-7,TRBV7-9,TRBD2,CASSLVGGLAGEVYEQYF,TGTGCCAGCAGCTTAGTAGGGGGACTAGCGGGAGAGGTCTACGAGCAGTACTTC
15,many,TRBJ2-6,TRBV7-9,NA,CASSLNNPGANVLTF,TGTGCCAGCAGCCTGAACAACCCTGGGGCCAACGTCCTGACTTTC
14,few,TRBJ2-7,TRBV7-8,NA,CASTKEVWAYEQYF,TGTGCCTCTACCAAGGAAGTGTGGGCCTACGAGCAGTACTTC
13,NA,TRBJ2-1,TRBV19,NA,CASSLLWYNEQFF,TGTGCCAGTAGTCTCCTCTGGTACAATGAGCAGTTCTTC
12,NA,TRBJ2-2,TRBV7-8,NA,CASSRNTGELFF,TGTGCCAGCAGCCGGAACACCGGGGAGCTGTTTTTT
16,once,TRBJ2-1,TRBV5-6,TRBD2,CASSLALSSGSNEQFF,TGTGCCAGCAGCTTGGCCCTATCTAGCGGGAGCAATGAGCAGTTCTTC
13,NA,TRBJ1-1,TRBV9,NA,CASSVDNRGEAFF,TGTGCCAGCAGCGTAGATAACAGAGGGGAAGCTTTCTTT
14,NA,TRBJ2-5,TRBV2,NA,CASSYFGAGETQYF,TGTGCCAGCAGTTATTTCGGAGCCGGGGAGACCCAGTACTTC
13,once,TRBJ2-3,TRBV4-1,NA,CASSQVRGSTQYF,TGCGCCAGCAGCCAAGTTCGGGGTAGTACGCAGTATTTT
16,NA,TRBJ2-6,TRBV10-3,TRBD1,CAISAGQLSGANVLTF,TGTGCCATCAGTGCGGGACAGCTCTCTGGGGCCAACGTCCTGACTTTC
17,NA,TRBJ2-4,TRBV18,NA,CASSRYGRERAKNIQYF,TGTGCCAGCTCACGGTATGGTAGAGAACGAGCCAAAAACATTCAGTACTTC
11,NA,TRBJ2-5,TRBV5-4,NA,CATELGREQYF,TGTGCCACCGAGCTTGGCCGAGAGCAGTACTTC
15,few,TRBJ2-4,TRBV30,NA,CAWSKSPRSKNIQYF,TGTGCCTGGAGTAAATCCCCCAGATCCAAAAACATTCAGTACTTC
14,NA,TRBJ2-5,TRBV18,TRBD1,CASSPAGGRETQYF,TGTGCCAGCTCACCAGCAGGGGGCAGGGAGACCCAGTACTTC
17,NA,TRBJ1-1,TRBV9,NA,CASSVERGWGENTEAFF,TGTGCCAGCAGCGTAGAGCGGGGATGGGGTGAAAACACTGAAGCTTTCTTT
16,NA,TRBJ1-4,TRBV7-2,NA,CASSLALPGGREKLFF,TGTGCCAGCAGCTTAGCGCTTCCCGGGGGAAGAGAAAAACTGTTTTTT